The 12 T cell receptor beta chains given below trace back to one sample, sequenced in a study of T cells in Graves' hyperthyroidism and ophthalmopathy. The source material, RNA transcripts, was used to amplify TCR beta CDR3 regions. TCR CDR3 underwent first-round RT-PCR with the HTBI primer set. One entry per CDR3 protein results from TCRdb running MiXCR on the multiplex PCR reads. The table includes some 600,000 distinct CDR3 sequences, about 15% detected once. The sequencing sample was made of blood. These receptors were taken from a woman in her thirties with Graves' hyperthyroidism that later progressed to Graves' ophthalmopathy.

J is TRBJ2-2 and V is TRBV6-2 or TRBV6-3, with D possibly TRBD1 on 8 matching bases. Trimming stripped 3 bases from V and 5 bases from J, with 13 bases between. CDR1 is MNHEY, CDR2 SVGEGT, per germline. CDR3 length: 15 residues. CDR3 nucleotides: TGTGCCAGCAGTTATACAGGGGGGGGGACCGGGGAGCTGTTTTTT. Translated, it gives CASSYTGGGTGELFF.

The V call is TRBV5-1, the J call TRBJ2-3; 10 positions agree with TRBD1. Germline V lookup: CDR1 SGHRS, CDR2 YFSETQ. After removal of 4 bases from V and 3 bases from J, the junction contained 5 bases not matched to a gene. The CDR3 extends over 15 amino acids. The CDR3 DNA reads TGCGCCAGCAGCGATCCGGGACAGGGGACAGATACGCAGTATTTT. Translating it yields CASSDPGQGTDTQYF.

This clonotype was seen more than once but under ten times. J is TRBJ2-1 and V is TRBV24-1; 9 bases fit TRBD2. The trim removed 5 bases at V and 7 bases at J, leaving 14 bases unmatched. CDR1 and CDR2 from the germline V gene are KGHDR and SFDVKD. This CDR3 is built from 17 residues. CDR3 nucleotide sequence: TGTGCCACCAGTGGAGGGTTCGCGGATGGACTAGCGAATGAGCAGTTCTTC. Protein sequence: CATSGGFADGLANEQFF.

The sample holds many counts of this clonotype. The chain combines TRBV2 with TRBJ2-2; the match to TRBD1 covers 10 bases. The V segment lost 8 bases and the J segment 5 bases; nucleotides outside the gene matches: 8. The CDR3 totals 15 residues. Per the germline V gene, CDR1 is SNHLY and CDR2 is FYNNEI. In nucleotides, the CDR3 is TGTGCCAGCCTAGGGACAGGGGAGGGAACCGGGGAGCTGTTTTTT. This gives the protein CASLGTGEGTGELFF.

This clonotype was recorded many times. The gene calls are TRBV28 and TRBJ2-3, with D perhaps matching TRBD2 (6 bases). CDR3 length: 15 residues. V was pared by 2 bases and J by 6 bases, with 15 bases between. Germline V gene data show CDR1 as MDHEN and CDR2 as SYDVKM. The CDR3 loop is CASSLVRDSSDTQYF. Here the CDR3 DNA reads TGTGCCAGCAGTTTAGTTCGGGACTCATCCGATACGCAGTATTTT.

This clonotype has ten or more counts. The genes are TRBV20-1 and TRBJ2-7; TRBD2 aligns across 11 bases. From germline, CDR1 is DFQATT and CDR2 SNEGSKA (reference sequence). With 6 bases clipped from V and 0 bases from J, the junction kept 4 bases outside the gene matches. The CDR3 runs 14 residues. The CDR3 coding sequence is TGCAGTGCCTTAGCGGGAGGGAACTCCTACGAGCAGTACTTC. Translated: CSALAGGNSYEQYF.

This clonotype has a handful of counts. The rearrangement uses TRBV7-2 and TRBJ1-5; D is perhaps TRBD1 (5 bases). The CDR3 covers 13 residues. Trimming left V 5 bases short and J 5 bases short, with 10 bases between. CDR1 SGHTA and CDR2 FQGNSA come from the germline V gene. The CDR3 region is CASSPQTDQPQHF. The CDR3 region has the DNA TGTGCCAGCAGCCCACAGACAGATCAGCCCCAGCATTTT.

This clonotype came up a few times. The chain has TRBV4-2 and TRBJ2-7; 7 bases are shared with TRBD1. V trimming: 4 bases; J trimming: 7 bases; junction bases outside the gene matches: 7. This CDR3 has 13 amino acids. Germline loops: CDR1 LGHNA, CDR2 YNFKEQ. The DNA of the CDR3 is TGTGCCAGCAGCCCGGGACAGTTGAGAGAGCAGTACTTC. Protein product: CASSPGQLREQYF.

In nucleotides, the CDR3 is TGTGCCAGCAGCCGTTTTAGCGGCGCAGGCAATGAGCAGTTCTTC. It translates to CASSRFSGAGNEQFF. J is TRBJ2-1 and V is TRBV7-3; maybe TRBD2 (6 bases). Per germline, CDR1 SGHTA and CDR2 FQGTGA. The CDR3 spans 15 residues. Trimming cost V 5 bases and J 6 bases, with 17 bases left between them.

This clonotype has ten or more counts. The chain carries TRBV2 and TRBJ2-7; 7 positions match TRBD1. The CDR3 runs 13 residues. V was pared by 8 bases and J by 3 bases, with 7 bases of the junction left unmatched. Germline V gene sequence: CDR1 SNHLY, CDR2 FYNNEI. CDR3 sequence reads: CASGPQGNYEQYF. The CDR3 DNA reads TGTGCCAGCGGACCACAGGGGAACTACGAGCAGTACTTC.

There are many counts of this clonotype. The chain joins TRBV20-1 to TRBJ2-3; D ambiguous. CDR3 length: 13 residues. The germline V and J ends were trimmed by 4 bases and 1 base, with 9 bases remaining between them. Germline CDR1 and CDR2: DFQATT and SNEGSKA (reference sequence). CDR3 in amino acids: CSATPSGTDTQYF. The CDR3 DNA reads as TGCAGTGCTACCCCAAGCGGCACAGATACGCAGTATTTT.

This clonotype came up many times. The V gene is TRBV27, the J gene TRBJ1-1; D is undetermined. The V end lost 3 bases, the J end lost 2 bases, and 13 bases lay between the germline ends. The CDR3 loop spans 15 amino acids. The germline gives CDR1 MNHEY, CDR2 SMNVEV (reference sequence). CDR3 protein: CASSLSSLLNTEAFF. Written as DNA, the CDR3 is TGTGCCAGCAGTTTGTCAAGTCTTTTAAACACTGAAGCTTTCTTT.